The rows below give T cell receptor beta chains drawn from one sample of a study of vaccination and CD4 T cells after COVID-19. The antigens of these receptors remain unknown. MiXCR, applied by TCRdb to the PCR reads, yields one record per CDR3 protein. Counted here are over 6,000 distinct CDR3 sequences, about three quarters occurring once; the ten biggest clones make up about a third. The sample was CD4+ T cells from blood, cultured in vitro. These receptors were taken from a human donor in good health. CDR3s include the opening cysteine and the closing phenylalanine or tryptophan. The D gene is left open where the match is weak. Where a row states a size, it is once, few, many or the class of an expanded clone; other rows omit it.

TGTGCCAGCAGTCCTATCCCCGGGGGCGGCTACACCTTC	CASSPIPGGGYTF	.	TRBJ1-2	once	TRBV12-3/TRBV12-4
TGTGCCAGCAGCACAGACATGTATGGTGAGCAGTACTTC	CASSTDMYGEQYF	.	TRBJ2-7	.	TRBV7-7
TGTGCCAGCAGCTTGCAGGGCGATCAGCCCCAGCATTTT	CASSLQGDQPQHF	.	TRBJ1-5	.	TRBV7-6
TGCAGTGCCGGACAGGGGGCCAGCTATGGCTACACCTTC	CSAGQGASYGYTF	TRBD1	TRBJ1-2	.	TRBV20-1
TGTGCCAGCAGTTACCTGCTAGCGGGAACAACGGACGAGCAGTACTTC	CASSYLLAGTTDEQYF	TRBD2	TRBJ2-7	.	TRBV6-2/TRBV6-3
TGTGCCAGCAGCACAGGGTTGAGCACTGAAGCTTTCTTT	CASSTGLSTEAFF	.	TRBJ1-1	.	TRBV7-9
TGCAGTGCTAGAGTCGCGACAGGGGATCCGTATTTT	CSARVATGDPYF	TRBD1	TRBJ2-3	few	TRBV20-1
TGTGCCACCAGCAGAGCCGGGGCGGACACCATATATTTT	CATSRAGADTIYF	.	TRBJ1-3	.	TRBV15
TGTGCCAGCAGCTTAGTTATCGGGGAGCTGTTTTTT	CASSLVIGELFF	.	TRBJ2-2	.	TRBV7-6
TGTGCCAGTAGTCCTCAGGGGATCGCTTATCAGCCCCAGCATTTT	CASSPQGIAYQPQHF	.	TRBJ1-5	.	TRBV19
TGTGCCTGGAGTAGTCTCCGGATCTATGGCTACACCTTC	CAWSSLRIYGYTF	.	TRBJ1-2	.	TRBV30
TGTGCCAGCAGCCCCGACAGTCCTAACTATGGCTACACCTTC	CASSPDSPNYGYTF	.	TRBJ1-2	.	TRBV7-9
TGTGCCAGCAGTTATGCGGGGGGCTATGGCTACACCTTC	CASSYAGGYGYTF	.	TRBJ1-2	.	TRBV6-2/TRBV6-3
TGTGCCAGTAGTTTAGGACAGGGGGCAAAGGACACTGAAGCTTTCTTT	CASSLGQGAKDTEAFF	TRBD1	TRBJ1-1	.	TRBV19
TGTGCCATCAGTGAGTCAGGGGACGGCGGAGCTTTGAGCAATCAGCCCCAGCATTTT	CAISESGDGGALSNQPQHF	.	TRBJ1-5	.	TRBV10-3
TGTGCCAGCAGCAGGATCCAGGGGGGTCAATTCGACCGCACAGATACGCAGTATTTT	CASSRIQGGQFDRTDTQYF	.	TRBJ2-3	.	TRBV6-1
TGCAGCGGGGGGGAGGGTGGCTACGAGCAGTACTTC	CSGGEGGYEQYF	TRBD2	TRBJ2-7	once	TRBV29-1
TGTGCCAGCAGTCCTGTTGTCAACAACCCAGGGAAGGACTATGGCTACACCTTC	CASSPVVNNPGKDYGYTF	.	TRBJ1-2	.	TRBV28
TGTGCCAGCAGTAGAACAGAGAACACTGAAGCTTTCTTT	CASSRTENTEAFF	.	TRBJ1-1	.	TRBV27
TGTGCCAGCAGTTACTTTCCGGACCCGCGAGGAGATACGCAGTATTTT	CASSYFPDPRGDTQYF	.	TRBJ2-3	.	TRBV6-5
TGTGCCAGCAGCCTCCCAGGACGGGGCCAAGAGACCCAGTACTTC	CASSLPGRGQETQYF	.	TRBJ2-5	.	TRBV11-2
TGTGTCACCAGCAGAGGGCAGCTCTACGAGCAGTACTTC	CVTSRGQLYEQYF	.	TRBJ2-7	.	TRBV15
TGTGCCAGCAGCCAAAAGAGCGGGGGGGCCGTAGATACGCAGTATTTT	CASSQKSGGAVDTQYF	TRBD2	TRBJ2-3	.	TRBV7-2
TGTGCCAGCAGTCCCGGACCGAACACTGAAGCTTTCTTT	CASSPGPNTEAFF	.	TRBJ1-1	once	TRBV6-1
TGCAGTGCTAGAGATGGGGACTCCATCACCGGGGAGCTGTTTTTT	CSARDGDSITGELFF	.	TRBJ2-2	once	TRBV20-1
TGTGCCAGCAGCTGGGGTCTCGGGGGGGGCTACACCTTC	CASSWGLGGGYTF	.	TRBJ1-2	.	TRBV7-2
TGTGCCAGCAGGAACGCAGGGGCTACCAATTCACCCCTCCACTTT	CASRNAGATNSPLHF	.	TRBJ1-6	few	TRBV27
TGTGCCACCAGTGATCGGACGGCGAACACTGAAGCTTTCTTT	CATSDRTANTEAFF	.	TRBJ1-1	.	TRBV24-1